The rows below give T cell receptor beta chains drawn from one sample of a study of blood T cell repertoires in COVID-19. Sequencing was performed with immunoSEQ multiplex PCR; in TCRdb, only in-frame clones are kept and a portion is missing. The sample holds about 270,000 clones, approximately 87% seen once. Material: peripheral blood. These receptors were taken from a human donor in a cohort sampled during active COVID-19. Both conserved end residues are part of each CDR3. A D gene is named only where the DNA matches it firmly. Rows may omit the clone size; those that give it use once, few, many or a size class.

TRBJ1-2 | - | TRBV7-2 | - | TGTGCCAGCAGCCCCCTGACGGGAGGTAGGGACATTGGCTACACCTTC | CASSPLTGGRDIGYTF
TRBJ2-1 | - | TRBV7-7 | - | TGTGCTAGCAGCTTAACTGCAGGCCATTACAATGAGCAGTTCTTC | CASSLTAGHYNEQFF
TRBJ1-1 | - | TRBV9 | - | TGTGCCAGCAGCCCAAGTCTCAGAAACACTGAAGCTTTCTTT | CASSPSLRNTEAFF
TRBJ2-7 | - | TRBV6-5 | - | TGTGCCAGCAGTTACTCAGGGGGGGTACAGCAGTACTTC | CASSYSGGVQQYF
TRBJ2-6 | TRBD1 | TRBV5-1 | - | TGCGCCAGCAGCCCAACAGGGGCACTTTCTGGGGCCAACGTCCTGACTTTC | CASSPTGALSGANVLTF
TRBJ1-4 | - | TRBV5-6 | - | TGTGCCAGCAGCCGGGGACATAAGGTCTTGGATGAAAAACTGTTTTTT | CASSRGHKVLDEKLFF
TRBJ2-5 | TRBD1 | TRBV7-8 | - | TGTGCCAGCAGCCTGCAGGGGGCAGAGACCCAGTACTTC | CASSLQGAETQYF
TRBJ2-3 | TRBD1 | TRBV2 | - | TGTGCCAGCAGTTGGGACAGGAGTTCAGATACGCAGTATTTT | CASSWDRSSDTQYF
TRBJ2-1 | TRBD2 | TRBV5-6 | - | TGTGCCAGCAGCTGGGGAGGCGGGGGTAAGCCCTACAATGAGCAGTTCTTC | CASSWGGGGKPYNEQFF
TRBJ2-7 | - | TRBV4-3 | - | TGCGCCAGCAGCCAAGATCTCATGGGTAGCGGCTACGAGCAGTACTTC | CASSQDLMGSGYEQYF
TRBJ2-3 | TRBD2 | TRBV5-4 | - | TGTGCCAGCAGCTTAAGGGCTAGCGGGCCGACAGATACGCAGTATTTT | CASSLRASGPTDTQYF
TRBJ2-7 | TRBD2 | TRBV3-1/TRBV3-2 | - | TGTGCCAGCAGCCAGGCGGGAGGGACCTACGAGCAGTACTTC | CASSQAGGTYEQYF
TRBJ1-4 | - | TRBV5-6 | - | TGTGCCAGCTCCGGGGAGGTGAGGCGGAAACTGTTTTTT | CASSGEVRRKLFF
TRBJ1-4 | - | TRBV7-9 | - | TGTGCCAGCAGCGTCCGGATTCAAGTAGGGGGTGAAAAACTGTTTTTT | CASSVRIQVGGEKLFF
TRBJ1-1 | - | TRBV6-5 | - | TGTGCCACCTTCCTAGGTGCTATGAACACTGAAGCTTTCTTT | CATFLGAMNTEAFF
TRBJ1-2 | - | TRBV3-1/TRBV3-2 | - | TGTGCCAGCAGCCAGAGGGGGGGTCAAGGCTATGGCTACACCTTC | CASSQRGGQGYGYTF
TRBJ1-6 | - | TRBV5-1 | - | TGCGCCAGCAGCTTGACTCCGGTCGGGAGTAATAATTCACCCCTCCACTTT | CASSLTPVGSNNSPLHF
TRBJ1-2 | - | TRBV7-9 | - | TGTGCCAGCAGCCCTAATGAGGGCTACACCTTC | CASSPNEGYTF
TRBJ1-4 | - | TRBV7-8 | - | TGTGCCAGCAGCGGAGTGGTTGAAAAACTGTTTTTT | CASSGVVEKLFF
TRBJ1-2 | TRBD1 | TRBV29-1 | - | TGCAGCGCCATTGGGACAGGGGGCTATGGCTACACCTTC | CSAIGTGGYGYTF
TRBJ1-6 | TRBD1 | TRBV9 | once | TGTGCCAGCCACAGGGGTCTGGGCGTAAATTCACCCCTCCACTTT | CASHRGLGVNSPLHF
TRBJ2-1 | - | TRBV7-6 | - | TGTGCCAGCAGCATTCTCGGGAGAAACAATGAGCAGTTCTTC | CASSILGRNNEQFF
TRBJ2-7 | TRBD2 | TRBV11-2 | - | TGTGCCAGCAGCTCGGGGACTAGGTACGGCGAGCAGTACTTC | CASSSGTRYGEQYF
TRBJ2-7 | - | TRBV7-6 | - | TGTGCCAGCAGCTTAGCGCGTTACTCCCGGGAAGAATCGCGGGGTCGCGAGCAGTACTTC | CASSLARYSREESRGREQYF
TRBJ2-1 | TRBD2 | TRBV6-5 | - | TGTGCCAGCAGTTTTGACTCCGGGACTAACTACAATGAGCAGTTCTTC | CASSFDSGTNYNEQFF
TRBJ2-5 | - | TRBV18 | - | TGTGCCAGCTCACTCGGGACAAAAGAGACCCAGTACTTC | CASSLGTKETQYF
TRBJ2-7 | TRBD1 | TRBV3-1/TRBV3-2 | - | TGTGCCAGCAGCCTTCCGGGACAGATCCTTTACGAGCAGTACTTC | CASSLPGQILYEQYF
TRBJ2-1 | - | TRBV27 | - | TGTGCCAGCACCCCAGAACTAGGTTACAATGAGCAGTTCTTC | CASTPELGYNEQFF
TRBJ2-3 | - | TRBV6-5 | - | TGTGCCAGCAGACGTACAGTTTACACAGATACGCAGTATTTT | CASRRTVYTDTQYF
TRBJ1-2 | TRBD1 | TRBV5-6 | few | TGTGCCAGCAGCTCTATGGAGACAGGGCTCTATGGCTACACCTTC | CASSSMETGLYGYTF
TRBJ1-5 | - | TRBV19 | - | TGTGCCAGTAGTATCGGGCAGGGCCGGAATCAGCCCCAGCATTTT | CASSIGQGRNQPQHF
TRBJ1-3 | - | TRBV29-1 | - | TGCAGCGTTCTTAATGGAAACACCATATATTTT | CSVLNGNTIYF
TRBJ2-7 | TRBD2 | TRBV27 | - | TGTGCCAGCAGCCCGGGGCGGACTAGCGGGAGGGCTCGGGAGCAGTACTTC | CASSPGRTSGRAREQYF
TRBJ2-7 | TRBD1 | TRBV2 | few | TGTGCCAGCAGGTTCGTATCCGGGACAGGGACCTACGAGCAGTACTTC | CASRFVSGTGTYEQYF
TRBJ2-7 | TRBD2 | TRBV7-8 | once | TGTGCCAGCAGGGACACTAGCGGGGGCTCCTACGAGCAGTACTTC | CASRDTSGGSYEQYF
TRBJ1-6 | - | TRBV27 | - | TGTGCCGGTACAGGCGCCTATAATTCACCCCTCCACTTT | CAGTGAYNSPLHF
TRBJ2-3 | - | TRBV9 | - | TGTGCCAGCAGCGTAGGCCCCGACAGCGATACTAGCACAGATACGCAGTATTTT | CASSVGPDSDTSTDTQYF
TRBJ2-3 | TRBD2 | TRBV5-4 | few | TGTGCCAGCAGTTTAAGCGGGGGGGCTAGAGATACGCAGTATTTT | CASSLSGGARDTQYF
TRBJ2-1 | TRBD1 | TRBV19 | - | TGTGCCAGTAGACCGACAGGGAGCCCCTACAATGAGCAGTTCTTC | CASRPTGSPYNEQFF
TRBJ1-3 | - | TRBV7-9 | - | TGTGCCAGCAGCTTTACAGGGACAACAGACACCATATATTTT | CASSFTGTTDTIYF
TRBJ1-2 | - | TRBV4-3 | - | TGCGCCAGCAGCCAAGATCGAGGGTTTGATGGCTACACCTTC | CASSQDRGFDGYTF
TRBJ2-3 | - | TRBV7-8 | - | TGTGCCAGCAGTACAGGTTGGCTCACAGATACGCAGTATTTT | CASSTGWLTDTQYF
TRBJ2-7 | - | TRBV24-1 | - | TGTGCCACCAGTGAGTCGTTTCCGGGATGGAGCTCCTACGAGCAGTACTTC | CATSESFPGWSSYEQYF
TRBJ1-1 | - | TRBV7-6 | - | TGTGCCAGCAGCTTAGCCAGTCTCCGTAACACTGAAGCTTTCTTT | CASSLASLRNTEAFF
TRBJ2-7 | - | TRBV6-5 | - | TGTGCCATCGAAGCCCGGGACAACCCCTACGAGCAGTACTTC | CAIEARDNPYEQYF
TRBJ1-2 | - | TRBV28 | - | TGTGCCAGCAGTTTACGGCCAGGGGCTTGGGGCTACACCTTC | CASSLRPGAWGYTF
TRBJ1-6 | TRBD1 | TRBV3-1/TRBV3-2 | - | TGTGCCAGCAGTGCGAGGACAGGGAGCTCCTATAATTCACCCCTCCACTTT | CASSARTGSSYNSPLHF
TRBJ2-7 | TRBD2 | TRBV5-4 | - | TGTGCCAGCAGCTTGGAGCGGGGGGCCAGCGAGCAGTACTTC | CASSLERGASEQYF
TRBJ1-1 | - | TRBV7-9 | once | TGTGCCAGCAGCTTAGAGGGGGGGAAAGCTTTCTTT | CASSLEGGKAFF
TRBJ2-3 | - | TRBV6-2/TRBV6-3 | - | TGTGCCAGCAGTCGCACAGCACTCACAGATACGCAGTATTTT | CASSRTALTDTQYF
TRBJ2-7 | TRBD2 | TRBV9 | - | TGTGCCAGCAGCCCCAGACCCGGGACTACCTACGAGCAGTACTTC | CASSPRPGTTYEQYF
TRBJ2-7 | - | TRBV7-9 | - | TGTGCCAGCAGCTTAGTCGCAGGCTACGAGCAGTACTTC | CASSLVAGYEQYF
TRBJ2-5 | TRBD1 | TRBV11-2 | few | TGTGCCAGCAGCTTAGAACAGGGGGCCGGGACCCAGTACTTC | CASSLEQGAGTQYF
TRBJ1-1 | - | TRBV7-3 | - | TGTGCCAGCAGCTTAATTGGGGGCGTAGGCACTGAAGCTTTCTTT | CASSLIGGVGTEAFF